A single sample is the source of the 21 T cell receptor beta chains below, sequenced in a study of blood T cells in healthy people across ages. With a J-beta primer mix and a sample-barcoded 5' primer, a second PCR ran roughly 6 to 12 cycles. Each CDR3 protein is one row after TCRdb ran MiXCR on the 5' RACE reads. The sample includes around 1,000,000 distinct CDR3 sequences, less than 25% seen only once; the top ten take about 0.8%. The data were also submitted as part of a second study, on T cells of mothers and their children.

The sample consisted of blood. Receptor source: a girl aged 2-10 years in good health.

In this sample, this clonotype turned up a few times. CDR3 nucleotide sequence: TGTGCCAGCAGACAGCTACCTCAAGAGACCCAGTACTTC. Its translation: CASRQLPQETQYF. The V gene is TRBV6-2 or TRBV6-3, the J gene TRBJ2-5; no firm D call. V was trimmed by 6 bases and J by 2 bases, leaving 10 bases between them. This CDR3 contains 13 residues. Germline lookup yields CDR1 MNHEY and CDR2 SVGEGT.

This clonotype was found a few times. The chain has TRBV7-9 and TRBJ1-3, with D hard to call. Germline-derived CDR1 and CDR2 are SEHNR and FQNEAQ (reference sequence). The CDR3 is made up of 12 amino acids. V was trimmed by 1 base and J by 8 bases, leaving 6 bases between them. CDR3 sequence (DNA): TGTGCCAGCAGCTTAGTCGCGGACACCATATATTTT. As protein: CASSLVADTIYF. Together with reference TRBV7-9 and TRBJ1-3, the CDR3 gives the full variable domain: DTGVSQNPRHKITKRGQNVTFRCDPISEHNRLYWYRQTLGQGPEFLTYFQNEAQLEKSRLLSDRFSAERPKGSFSTLEIQRTEQGDSAMYLCASSLVADTIYFGEGSWLTVV.

As concerns this clonotype: This may come from a read error, since a much larger clone is one base off. The V call is TRBV12-3 or TRBV12-4, the J call TRBJ2-4; D unclear. The length of the CDR3 is 11 residues. Deletions cut 5 bases from V and 7 bases from J, with 6 bases between. The CDR3 DNA is TGTGCCAGCAGTGAGGATAACATTCAGTACTTC. Its translation is CASSEDNIQYF.

This sequence joins TRBV11-1 and TRBJ2-7; 9 nucleotides match TRBD2. Germline CDR1 is SGHAT and CDR2 is FQDESV (reference sequence). Germline trimming cut 4 bases from V and 8 bases from J; bases unmatched to any gene: 12. CDR3 length equals 15 residues. CDR3 in DNA: TGTGCCAGCAGCTCGGGACTAGCTTTGATCTCCAAGCAGTACTTC. It translates to CASSSGLALISKQYF.

The genes are TRBV4-3 and TRBJ1-2; TRBD1 aligns across 10 bases. This CDR3 has 16 residues. Germline trimming cut 3 bases from V and 4 bases from J; bases unmatched to any gene: 8. CDR1 and CDR2 (germline): LGHNA, YSLEER. This chain's CDR3 is CASSQDRDRGLYGYTF. CDR3 DNA sequence: TGCGCCAGCAGCCAGGATCGGGACAGGGGACTCTATGGCTACACCTTC.

This clonotype turned up a few times. The gene calls are TRBV11-2 and TRBJ2-5; D ambiguous. V dropped 2 bases and J dropped 5 bases, with 15 bases sitting between them. CDR1 SGHAT and CDR2 FQNNGV come from the germline V gene. This CDR3 is built from 15 residues. DNA of the CDR3: TGTGCCAGCAGCTTATGGCCATCAGAAGTGGAGACCCAGTACTTC. It is translated as CASSLWPSEVETQYF.

V and J are TRBV7-6 and TRBJ2-2; D not resolved. CDR1 and CDR2 from the germline V gene are SGHVS and FNYEAQ. V gave up 5 bases and J gave up 3 bases, with 10 bases separating them. The CDR3 runs 14 residues. In nucleotides, the CDR3 is TGTGCCAGCAGCCCACAGACGTACACCGGGGAGCTGTTTTTT. Translation gives CASSPQTYTGELFF. Full variable domain (outside the CDR3, taken from reference TRBV7-6 and TRBJ2-2): GAGVSQSPRYKVTKRGQDVALRCDPISGHVSLYWYRQALGQGPEFLTYFNYEAQQDKSGLPNDRFSAERPEGSISTLTIQRTEQRDSAMYRCASSPQTYTGELFFGEGSRLTVL.

This clonotype was found a few times. The J gene is TRBJ2-1, the V gene TRBV14, with 12 bases that match TRBD1. J lost 8 bases, V lost 0 bases, and 5 bases had no gene match. CDR3 length: 16 residues. The V gene's germline CDR1 is SGHDN and CDR2 FVKESK. As DNA, the CDR3 is TGTGCCAGCAGCCAAGATCTCGGGACAGGGGGCGATGAGCAGTTCTTC. Amino acids: CASSQDLGTGGDEQFF. The full variable domain, in which reference TRBV14 and TRBJ2-1 provide the parts outside the CDR3, is EAGVTQFPSHSVIEKGQTVTLRCDPISGHDNLYWYRRVMGKEIKFLLHFVKESKQDESGMPNNRFLAERTGGTYSTLKVQPAELEDSGVYFCASSQDLGTGGDEQFFGPGTRLTVL.

This clonotype was seen a handful of times. V usage is TRBV20-1 and J usage is TRBJ2-5, with TRBD2 as a possible D gene (5 bases). The J call may be faulty, since TRBJ2-7 better matches the DNA end. CDR3 size: 16 residues. Germline V gene lookup returns CDR1 DFQATT and CDR2 SNEGSKA (reference sequence). CDR3 nucleotides: TGCAGTGCTAGAGATCTGGCGGGCCCCAATACCTACGAGCAGTACTTC. Encoded protein: CSARDLAGPNTYEQYF.

This clonotype was observed a handful of times. The J gene is TRBJ1-5, the V gene TRBV7-9, with no clear D. CDR1 is SEHNR and CDR2 is FQNEAQ in the germline V gene (reference sequence). CDR3 size: 14 residues. V was pared by 5 bases and J by 5 bases, with 13 bases between. CDR3 DNA sequence: TGTGCCAGCAGCACCCCCGGGCTGGATCAGCCCCAGCATTTT. Translation gives CASSTPGLDQPQHF.

This rearrangement joins TRBV18 to TRBJ2-7; D gene ambiguous. The CDR3 runs to 14 residues. Germline values: CDR1 KGHSH, CDR2 LQKENI. V dropped 2 bases and J dropped 1 base, with 9 bases sitting between them. CDR3 loop: CASSPEWSSYEQYF. Here the CDR3 DNA reads TGTGCCAGCTCACCAGAATGGTCTTCCTACGAGCAGTACTTC.

The chain links TRBV24-1 to TRBJ1-2, with TRBD1 matching over 7 bases. The V gene's germline CDR1 is KGHDR and CDR2 SFDVKD. Trimming cost V 6 bases and J 2 bases; bases outside gene matches: 8. CDR3 length: 15 residues. The CDR3 loop reads CATSRTGDGNYGYTF. DNA of the CDR3: TGTGCCACCAGTCGAACAGGGGACGGAAACTATGGCTACACCTTC.

CDR3 protein: CSVEGQGIETQYF. CDR3 DNA sequence: TGCAGCGTTGAGGGACAGGGAATCGAGACCCAGTACTTC. The genes are TRBV29-1 and TRBJ2-7, with 9 positions matching TRBD1. The DNA matches TRBJ2-5 better at its end, which makes the J call doubtful. The CDR3 length is 13 residues. CDR1 and CDR2 from the germline V gene are SQVTM and ANQGSEA.

This rearrangement joins TRBV3-1 to TRBJ2-2; 10 nucleotides align to TRBD2. V was pared by 2 bases and J by 1 base, with 4 bases of the junction left unmatched. CDR3 size: 17 residues. Germline V gene data show CDR1 as LGHDT and CDR2 as YNNKEL (reference sequence). CDR3 sequence: CASSQHSGGQNTGELFF. In nucleotides, the CDR3 is TGTGCCAGCAGCCAACATAGCGGGGGGCAGAACACCGGGGAGCTGTTTTTT.

The V call is TRBV29-1, the J call TRBJ2-7; TRBD1 aligns across 9 bases. In germline, CDR1 is SQVTM, CDR2 ANQGSEA. J gave up 7 bases and V 6 bases, and 10 bases lay outside the gene matches. This CDR3 is 13 amino acids long. CDR3 amino acids: CSVPGTGFEEQYF. The CDR3 coding sequence is TGCAGCGTCCCCGGGACAGGGTTTGAAGAGCAGTACTTC.

This clonotype showed up just a few times. This chain joins TRBV10-3 and TRBJ2-5; tentatively, D is TRBD2 (6 bases). V was trimmed by 4 bases and J by 4 bases, leaving 16 bases between them. This CDR3 comprises 15 residues. CDR1 and CDR2 (germline): ENHRY, SYGVKD. In DNA form, the CDR3 reads TGTGCCATCAGTGGTTCCTCTGGGACTCGAGAGACCCAGTACTTC. As protein: CAISGSSGTRETQYF.

V is TRBV7-9 and J is TRBJ2-5; perhaps TRBD1 as D (6 bases). Trimming cost V 5 bases and J 5 bases, with 12 bases left between them. Germline assignment: CDR1 SEHNR and CDR2 FQNEAQ (reference sequence). CDR3 length equals 13 residues. CDR3 sequence reads: CASSPGTMETQYF. CDR3 in DNA: TGTGCCAGCAGCCCGGGGACAATGGAGACCCAGTACTTC. The whole variable domain, filled in from reference TRBV7-9 and TRBJ2-5, reads DTGVSQNPRHKITKRGQNVTFRCDPISEHNRLYWYRQTLGQGPEFLTYFQNEAQLEKSRLLSDRFSAERPKGSFSTLEIQRTEQGDSAMYLCASSPGTMETQYFGPGTRLLVL.

The genes are TRBV6-1 and TRBJ2-1; TRBD1 might be the D (6 bases). Trimming took off 8 bases at V and 6 bases at J, with 23 bases between the two ends. This CDR3 is built from 16 residues. Germline assignment: CDR1 MNHNS and CDR2 SASEGT. CDR3 DNA: TGTGCCAGCCTCGATCATGTTGGACAGCTAGTCAATGAGCAGTTCTTC. Its translation is CASLDHVGQLVNEQFF.

The chain uses TRBV4-1 and TRBJ1-2; D remains ambiguous. Trimming took off 1 base at V and 5 bases at J, with 11 bases between the two ends. This CDR3 region has 14 residues. The germline V gene has CDR1 MGHRA and CDR2 YSYEKL. The CDR3 DNA reads as TGCGCCAGCAGCCAAGCCCTGGCGGCTTATGGCTACACCTTC. Translated, it gives CASSQALAAYGYTF.

The chain uses TRBV7-9 and TRBJ2-5; D may correspond to TRBD1 or TRBD2 (5 bases each). The CDR3 loop spans 14 amino acids. Germline values: CDR1 SEHNR, CDR2 FQNEAQ (reference sequence). V was clipped by 5 bases and J by 5 bases, with 15 bases between them. Here the CDR3 DNA reads TGTGCCAGCAGCCCCATGGGGGTTGCGGAGACCCAGTACTTC. Translated: CASSPMGVAETQYF.

J is TRBJ2-1 and V is TRBV7-9; D is unresolved. This CDR3 comprises 16 residues. The V gene lost 0 bases and the J gene lost 0 bases, with 9 bases spanning the gap. Germline loops: CDR1 SEHNR, CDR2 FQNEAQ (reference sequence). CDR3 DNA: TGTGCCAGCAGCTTAGCCGGCGAGAACTCCTACAATGAGCAGTTCTTC. Protein product: CASSLAGENSYNEQFF.